The present T cell receptor beta chain was sequenced within a study of cytomegalovirus exposure and HLA in healthy donors. At the level of the study: Most donors, 81% of around 400 genotyped, fell in the Caucasian-associated ancestry cluster. Study-level findings and limits: Accounts indicate the classifier identified cytomegalovirus status with strong specificity and sensitivity.

Trimming took off 2 bases at V and 0 bases at J, with 10 bases between the two ends. Germline V gene lookup returns CDR1 SGHTA and CDR2 FQGNSA. This CDR3 spans 15 amino acids. To note about this clone: Its specificity is unknown.

PCR used 60 Vbeta primers and 13 Jbeta primers. Data came from immunoSEQ multiplex PCR; TCRdb stores just in-frame clones and leaves some out. The repertoire holds more than 90,000 clones, with roughly four fifths as singletons. The chain links TRBV7-2 to TRBJ1-1; D uncertain. The source is a female donor in good health and CMV-seronegative. Specimen: PBMCs. The CDR3 DNA reads TGTGCCAGCAGCTTATCTCGCAGGTTGAACACTGAAGCTTTCTTT. Its protein is CASSLSRRLNTEAFF.